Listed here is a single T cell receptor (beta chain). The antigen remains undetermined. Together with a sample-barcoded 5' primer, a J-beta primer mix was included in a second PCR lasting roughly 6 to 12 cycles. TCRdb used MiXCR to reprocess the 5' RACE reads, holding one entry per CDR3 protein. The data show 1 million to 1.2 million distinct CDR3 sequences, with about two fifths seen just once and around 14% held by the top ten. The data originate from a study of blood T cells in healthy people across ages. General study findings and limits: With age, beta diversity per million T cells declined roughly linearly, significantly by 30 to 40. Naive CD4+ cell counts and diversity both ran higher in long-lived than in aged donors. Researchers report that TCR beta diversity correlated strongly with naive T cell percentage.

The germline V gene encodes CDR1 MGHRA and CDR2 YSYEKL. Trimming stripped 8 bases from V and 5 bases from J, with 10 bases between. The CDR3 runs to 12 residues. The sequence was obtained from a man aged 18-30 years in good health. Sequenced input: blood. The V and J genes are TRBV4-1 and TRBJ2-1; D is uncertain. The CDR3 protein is CASHGTDNEQFF. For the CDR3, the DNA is TGCGCCAGCCACGGAACCGACAATGAGCAGTTCTTC.